This T cell receptor (beta chain) was captured in a study of metastatic and nonmetastatic thyroid tumors. Overall study: Blood and tumor or nodule tissue repertoires from malignant and benign thyroid patients were compared.

Original analysis: In papillary thyroid cancer, a distant-metastasis classifier was built using CDR3 differences across clinicopathological groups. TCRdb re-called clones from the PCR reads using MiXCR. Clone size and V and J calls follow TCRdb, not the original study. The sample gives approximately 22,000 clones, roughly 12% of which show up once; around an eighth is in the top ten. This clone is deemed medium-sized (0.01 to 0.1%). No treatment of any kind had been given to any patient before thyroid surgery. The specimen sequenced was blood. The sequence was collected from a female donor with papillary thyroid cancer or a benign thyroid nodule (not recorded which). Some clones in this sample may be carry-over from other donors' samples.

CDR3 DNA: TGTGCCTGGAGTAAAACAGGAAAGGGGGAAAAACTGTTTTTT. Encoded protein: CAWSKTGKGEKLFF. The rearrangement joins TRBV30 to TRBJ1-4; maybe TRBD1 (5 bases). The CDR3 totals 14 residues. V was pared by 2 bases and J by 8 bases, with 15 bases between. Germline CDR1 GTSNPN, CDR2 SVGIG (reference sequence).